A single sample gave rise to the 12 T cell receptor beta chains below, sequenced in a study of Graves' ophthalmopathy and Graves' hyperthyroidism. Amplification of TCR beta CDR3 regions used RNA transcripts. RT-PCR was first run with HTBI primers, then multiplex PCR in a second round. TCRdb analysed the multiplex PCR reads with MiXCR anew, one entry per CDR3 protein. The sample lists about 660,000 distinct CDR3 sequences; under 50% were seen once. The sample comprised peripheral blood. These receptors came from an adult man with Graves' ophthalmopathy.

This clonotype was recorded at least ten times. V gene TRBV12-3 or TRBV12-4 combines with J gene TRBJ1-1; D gene uncertain. V was cut by 1 base and J by 6 bases, with 15 bases left in between. CDR3 length: 15 amino acids. The CDR3 nucleotides are TGTGCCAGCAGTTTAGGAAGAGGTTGGCACCCTGAAGCTTTCTTT. Amino acid sequence: CASSLGRGWHPEAFF.

This clonotype has a single count. Since a much larger clone is just one base distant, this may be a read error. This rearrangement joins TRBV7-9 to TRBJ1-5; 7 bases are shared with TRBD1. Germline CDR1 is SEHNR and CDR2 is FQNEAQ (reference sequence). This CDR3 comprises 14 residues. V lost 3 bases, J lost 7 bases, and 6 bases stayed unmatched. CDR3 protein: CASSFRQGEQPQHF. The DNA for the CDR3 is TGTGCCAGCAGCTTCCGACAGGGAGAGCAGCCCCAGCATTTT.

This clonotype was seen many times. The V and J genes are TRBV9 and TRBJ2-7, with D possibly matching TRBD1 (5 bases). The CDR3 has 15 amino acids. Per the germline V gene, CDR1 is SGDLS and CDR2 is YYNGEE. V dropped 3 bases and J dropped 3 bases, with 16 bases sitting between them. In nucleotides, the CDR3 is TGTGCCAGCAGCGGAACTACAGGATCCCTCTACGAGCAGTACTTC. Its translation is CASSGTTGSLYEQYF.

This sequence joins TRBV10-3 and TRBJ2-7; TRBD2 agrees at 9 bases. The CDR3 spans 14 residues. V was pared by 0 bases and J by 11 bases, with 8 bases of the junction left unmatched. CDR1 is ENHRY and CDR2 is SYGVKD in the germline V gene. CDR3 DNA sequence: TGTGCCATCAGTGAGTCGAATAGCGGGAGAGAGGAGTACTTC. It yields the protein CAISESNSGREEYF.

CDR3 bases: TGTGCCAGCAGCTTAAGAGCTGAGGGGAAGGCGGAAGAGACCCAGTACTTC. Protein sequence: CASSLRAEGKAEETQYF. The chain uses TRBV7-3 and TRBJ2-5; TRBD1 or TRBD2 may be the D gene (5 bases each). Germline V lookup: CDR1 SGHTA, CDR2 FQGTGA. The CDR3 is 17 amino acids. V lost 1 base and J 3 bases, leaving 18 bases between the germline ends.

This clonotype was observed a handful of times. This chain links TRBV3-1 with TRBJ1-5; D remains unclear. CDR3 size: 13 residues. Germline CDR1 is LGHDT and CDR2 is YNNKEL (reference sequence). The V and J ends lost 2 bases and 4 bases respectively, with 6 bases between them. The CDR3 here is CASSQRENQPQHF. The CDR3 nucleotides read TGTGCCAGCAGCCAAAGGGAGAATCAGCCCCAGCATTTT.

In this sample, this clonotype turned up many times. The chain uses TRBV10-3 and TRBJ1-4; perhaps TRBD1 as D (6 bases). Germline-derived CDR1 and CDR2 are ENHRY and SYGVKD. The CDR3 loop spans 17 amino acids. Trimming took off 1 base at V and 3 bases at J, with 15 bases between the two ends. The CDR3 spells CAISEFVGGASNEKLFF. Here the CDR3 DNA reads TGTGCCATCAGTGAGTTTGTTGGGGGCGCGTCTAATGAAAAACTGTTTTTT.

This clonotype was recorded many times. V is TRBV10-3 and J is TRBJ2-3, with D unclear. Trimming cost V 2 bases and J 2 bases, with 5 bases left between them. Germline values: CDR1 ENHRY, CDR2 SYGVKD. The CDR3 sequence is 13 residues long. The DNA for the CDR3 is TGTGCCATCAGTGAGACTCCCACAGATACGCAGTATTTT. This sequence encodes CAISETPTDTQYF.

Turning to this clonotype: Germline and junction disagree at one end, which may indicate a read error. The chain couples TRBV4-1 to TRBJ1-2, with TRBD1 matching over 10 bases. From germline, CDR1 is MGHRA and CDR2 YSYEKL. The CDR3 sequence is 17 residues long. CDR3 bases: TGTGCCAGCAGCCAAGATGGGACAGGGGATTGGGACTATGGCTACACCTTC. Amino acids: CASSQDGTGDWDYGYTF.

This clonotype was detected many times. The rearrangement joins TRBV29-1 to TRBJ1-1; perhaps TRBD1 as D (5 bases). This CDR3 region has 16 residues. The V and J ends lost 3 bases and 7 bases respectively, with 24 bases between them. Germline V gene data show CDR1 as SQVTM and CDR2 as ANQGSEA. The CDR3 loop reads CSVDTPRGGPAGEAFF. The CDR3 DNA follows: TGCAGCGTTGATACACCGCGGGGCGGCCCCGCGGGTGAAGCTTTCTTT.

The V and J genes are TRBV7-3 and TRBJ1-1; D ambiguous. Trimming stripped 2 bases from V and 2 bases from J, with 6 bases between. CDR1 and CDR2 from the germline V gene are SGHTA and FQGTGA. CDR3 length: 13 amino acids. The CDR3 is CASSLRHNTEAFF. For the CDR3, the DNA is TGTGCCAGCAGCTTACGACATAACACTGAAGCTTTCTTT.

This clonotype was seen at least ten times. The rearrangement uses TRBV19 and TRBJ2-2, with 8 nucleotides matching TRBD1. CDR1 is LNHDA and CDR2 is SQIVND in the germline V gene (reference sequence). V gave up 7 bases and J gave up 6 bases; unmatched junction bases: 16. The CDR3 length is 17 residues. The CDR3 DNA is TGTGCCAGTAATCTGGCGGCAGGGGGCATTGGGGCCGGGGAGCTGTTTTTT. Translating it yields CASNLAAGGIGAGELFF. Complete variable domain (other parts from reference TRBV19 and TRBJ2-2): DGGITQSPKYLFRKEGQNVTLSCEQNLNHDAMYWYRQDPGQGLRLIYYSQIVNDFQKGDIAEGYSVSREKKESFPLTVTSAQKNPTAFYLCASNLAAGGIGAGELFFGEGSRLTVL.